These 16 T cell receptor beta chains were sequenced from one sample in a study of shared clonotypes between healthy human individuals. Sequencing was performed with immunoSEQ multiplex PCR; in TCRdb, only in-frame clones are kept and a portion is missing. In the table there are 1.6 million or so clones, 95% to 97% of which are singletons. What was sequenced was naive CD4+ T cells sorted from blood. Noted subset: CD45RA+ positively selected. The receptors stem from a man aged 25-45 years in good health.

The chain carries TRBV19 and TRBJ2-1, with D perhaps matching TRBD1 or TRBD2 (7 bases each). The CDR3 totals 17 residues. Germline V gives CDR1 LNHDA, CDR2 SQIVND (reference sequence). Between the trimmed V and J ends, which lost 3 bases and 1 base, there was a span of 16 bases. The CDR3 region is CASSMRAGGLSYNEQFF. DNA of the CDR3: TGTGCCAGTAGTATGAGGGCAGGGGGACTATCCTACAATGAGCAGTTCTTC.

The rearrangement links TRBV9 to TRBJ2-6; D is uncertain. There are 14 residues in the CDR3. V lost 4 bases and J lost 0, with 5 bases in between. Germline lookup yields CDR1 SGDLS and CDR2 YYNGEE. In DNA, the CDR3 is TGTGCCAGCAGCCGAAGCTCTGGGGCCAACGTCCTGACTTTC. Translated: CASSRSSGANVLTF. The full variable domain, completed using reference TRBV9 and TRBJ2-6, is DSGVTQTPKHLITATGQRVTLRCSPRSGDLSVYWYQQSLDQGLQFLIQYYNGEERAKGNILERFSAQQFPDLHSELNLSSLELGDSALYFCASSRSSGANVLTFGAGSRLTVL.

This clone is a singleton in its sample. Within the sample, other DNA sequences also encode this same CDR3. J is TRBJ2-7 and V is TRBV27, with D unresolved. The germline V gene encodes CDR1 MNHEY and CDR2 SMNVEV (reference sequence). Trimming stripped 5 bases from V and 2 bases from J, with 13 bases between. The CDR3 loop spans 14 amino acids. The DNA of the CDR3 is TGTGCCAGCAGTCCCAGACAAGGGCCCTACGAGCAGTACTTC. Its translation: CASSPRQGPYEQYF.

V usage is TRBV7-9 and J usage is TRBJ2-7; tentative D call: TRBD1 (6 bases). With 6 bases removed from V and 6 bases from J, the gap between germline ends came to 21 bases. This CDR3 region has 15 residues. CDR1 is SEHNR and CDR2 is FQNEAQ in the germline V gene (reference sequence). In nucleotides, the CDR3 is TGTGCCAGCAGTTTGAACAGGGTTTTGGGAAGCGAGCAGTACTTC. Translating gives CASSLNRVLGSEQYF. Combining the CDR3 with reference TRBV7-9 and TRBJ2-7 gives the whole variable domain DTGVSQNPRHKITKRGQNVTFRCDPISEHNRLYWYRQTLGQGPEFLTYFQNEAQLEKSRLLSDRFSAERPKGSFSTLEIQRTEQGDSAMYLCASSLNRVLGSEQYFGPGTRLTVT.

The gene calls are TRBV9 and TRBJ2-1; D gene uncertain. The germline gives CDR1 SGDLS, CDR2 YYNGEE. The CDR3 contains 16 residues. The V end lost 0 bases, the J end lost 6 bases, and 16 bases lay between the germline ends. The CDR3, as DNA: TGTGCCAGCAGCGTAGGGGCTGCATATCACAGCAATGAGCAGTTCTTC. Translation: CASSVGAAYHSNEQFF.

The V gene is TRBV28, the J gene TRBJ2-7; 9 nucleotides line up with TRBD2. The CDR3 has 13 amino acids. With 8 bases clipped from V and 8 bases from J, the junction kept 10 bases outside the gene matches. Germline CDR1 is MDHEN and CDR2 is SYDVKM. The CDR3 bases are TGTGCCAGCCTGGGGACTAGCCGGGGGCAGCAGTACTTC. Protein: CASLGTSRGQQYF. Full variable domain (outside the CDR3, taken from reference TRBV28 and TRBJ2-7): DVKVTQSSRYLVKRTGEKVFLECVQDMDHENMFWYRQDPGLGLRLIYFSYDVKMKEKGDIPEGYSVSREKKERFSLILESASTNQTSMYLCASLGTSRGQQYFGPGTRLTVT.

The chain combines TRBV13 with TRBJ2-2; 12 bases are a match to TRBD1. The ends lost 5 bases at V and 1 base at J; junction bases unmatched: 5. This CDR3 comprises 17 residues. In germline, CDR1 is PRHDT, CDR2 FYEKMQ (reference sequence). In DNA form, the CDR3 reads TGTGCCAGCAGCATGGGACAGGGGGCCGGGAACACCGGGGAGCTGTTTTTT. Translating it yields CASSMGQGAGNTGELFF.

In regard to this clone: The identical CDR3 is also encoded by other nucleotide sequences in the sample. This chain connects TRBV28 to TRBJ1-3; 9 bases agree with TRBD1. Germline V gene sequence: CDR1 MDHEN, CDR2 SYDVKM. V lost 5 bases to trimming and J lost 7 bases; unmatched junction nucleotides: 3. The CDR3 is made up of 13 amino acids. DNA of the CDR3: TGTGCCAGCAGTAGCGGACAGGGGAACACCATATATTTT. Translated: CASSSGQGNTIYF.

As for this clone: The same CDR3 arises from other DNA sequences in this sample as well. The chain joins TRBV5-1 to TRBJ2-7, with TRBD2 matching 11 bases. The V segment lost 3 bases and the J segment 3 bases; nucleotides outside the gene matches: 2. This CDR3 region has 14 residues. Germline CDR1 is SGHRS and CDR2 is YFSETQ. CDR3 protein: CASSYTSGSYEQYF. CDR3 in DNA: TGCGCCAGCAGCTATACTAGCGGGAGCTACGAGCAGTACTTC.

This chain uses TRBV29-1 with TRBJ1-2; TRBD1 matches at 7 bases. Per germline, CDR1 SQVTM and CDR2 ANQGSEA. The CDR3 is 12 residues long. Losses at the gene ends were 4 bases for V and 8 bases for J; bases not matched to a gene: 7. The CDR3 coding sequence is TGCAGCGTTGTAATACAGGGGCTGGGCTACACCTTC. Translation: CSVVIQGLGYTF. Full variable domain (rest looked up from reference TRBV29-1 and TRBJ1-2): SAVISQKPSRDICQRGTSLTIQCQVDSQVTMMFWYRQQPGQSLTLIATANQGSEATYESGFVIDKFPISRPNLTFSTLTVSNMSPEDSSIYLCSVVIQGLGYTFGSGTRLTVV.

This clone was recorded only once. The rearrangement joins TRBV6-1 to TRBJ2-2, with TRBD2 identical over 11 bases. The CDR3 has 15 amino acids. Trimming at V came to 8 bases and at J to 4 bases, leaving 6 bases not matched to a gene. Germline CDR1 MNHNS, CDR2 SASEGT. DNA of the CDR3: TGTGCCAGCTGGGAGGGGACTAGCGGCACCGGGGAGCTGTTTTTT. It is translated as CASWEGTSGTGELFF.

This clone was observed a single time. CDR3 amino acids: CASQGSGGLDEQFF. The CDR3 region has the DNA TGTGCCAGCCAGGGGTCAGGGGGCCTGGATGAGCAGTTCTTC. The V gene is TRBV5-4, the J gene TRBJ2-1, with 8 nucleotides matching TRBD1. The CDR3 loop spans 14 amino acids. CDR1 and CDR2 (germline): SGHNT, YYREEE (reference sequence). V gave up 7 bases and J gave up 8 bases; unmatched junction bases: 11.

CDR3 loop: CASNWVLSNEKLFF. As DNA, the CDR3 is TGTGCCAGCAACTGGGTTCTGTCTAATGAAAAACTGTTTTTT. The V gene is TRBV28, the J gene TRBJ1-4; D remains unclear. Germline V gives CDR1 MDHEN, CDR2 SYDVKM. The V and J ends lost 7 bases and 3 bases respectively, with 12 bases between them. The CDR3 loop spans 14 amino acids. The full variable domain, its missing parts supplied by reference TRBV28 and TRBJ1-4, is DVKVTQSSRYLVKRTGEKVFLECVQDMDHENMFWYRQDPGLGLRLIYFSYDVKMKEKGDIPEGYSVSREKKERFSLILESASTNQTSMYLCASNWVLSNEKLFFGSGTQLSVL.

The V and J genes are TRBV27 and TRBJ1-5; D not certain. CDR1 is MNHEY, CDR2 SMNVEV, per germline (reference sequence). Trimming took off 2 bases at V and 3 bases at J, with 11 bases between the two ends. The CDR3 is 15 amino acids. DNA for the CDR3: TGTGCCAGCAGTTTACTTGCGGGAAACAATCAGCCCCAGCATTTT. Protein product: CASSLLAGNNQPQHF.

Points on this clone: This specimen includes other DNA sequences encoding the same CDR3. The V and J genes are TRBV30 and TRBJ2-1; 10 bases map to TRBD2. V dropped 4 bases and J dropped 1; count of bases not matched to a gene: 1. CDR1 GTSNPN and CDR2 SVGIG come from the germline V gene (reference sequence). The CDR3 covers 14 residues. CDR3 region: CAWTSGSSYNEQFF. Here the CDR3 DNA reads TGTGCCTGGACTAGCGGGAGTTCCTACAATGAGCAGTTCTTC.

Remarks on this clone: Lacking the conserved final phenylalanine or tryptophan, this CDR3 likely reflects a read error. Because the CDR3's place on the DNA is in doubt, the DNA is left out and the CDR3 is given as listed by TCRdb. This chain connects TRBV7-9 to TRBJ2-2; TRBD2 reflects the table's D call only, with no check against the DNA. Including both end residues, the CDR3 is 8 amino acids long. Germline CDR1 SEHNR, CDR2 FQNEAQ (reference sequence). This chain's CDR3 is CASSSLLP.